The T cell receptor beta chain described here comes from a study of blood T cell repertoires in COVID-19. Turning to the study itself: Collection of acute and convalescent COVID-19 samples took place in the United States, Italy and Spain.

Methods used by the authors: Estimates of nucleated cell counts were drawn from the amplification of reference gene primers. Using immunoSEQ multiplex PCR, the repertoire was profiled, and TCRdb retains in-frame clones only, with some absent. From that table come the V and J calls and clone size; the DNA was used to work out D and trimming. The table records roughly 50,000 clones, around 83% of them present only once. The ends lost 0 bases at V and 1 base at J; junction bases unmatched: 4. Germline V CDR1 and CDR2: SGHAT, FQNNGV. There are 17 residues in the CDR3. For this clone: Additional DNA sequences in this sample encode the identical CDR3.

The V and J genes are TRBV11-2 and TRBJ2-2, with 8 bases lining up with TRBD1. Sequencing used peripheral blood. The TCR originated in a man in his 60s with acute or convalescent COVID-19. The CDR3 DNA reads TGTGCCAGCAGCTTAGAGCCCGGGACAGGGAACACCGGGGAGCTGTTTTTT. Translated, it gives CASSLEPGTGNTGELFF.